This TCR beta chain is from a study of vaccination effects on CD4 cells after COVID-19. Findings of the study overall: Convalescent post-vaccine spike-reactive clones were mostly newly vaccine-induced.

Trimming pared 0 bases from V and 8 bases from J, leaving 13 bases between. The germline CDR1 and CDR2 sequences are LNHNV and YYDKDF (reference sequence). The CDR3 length is 14 residues. Prior to sequencing, the ViraFEST assay stimulated PBMC with viral peptide pools, which expanded the antigen-specific CD4+ T cells. CD4+ T cells were isolated after around 10 days of culture. This person's SARS-CoV-2 infection, confirmed by PCR, occurred between March and December 2020. Wells of around 2 million PBMC each were grown with about 9.5 IU/ml IL-2 and about 9.6 ug/ml peptides. Sequencing was performed with immunoSEQ multiplex PCR; in TCRdb, only in-frame clones are kept and a portion is missing. This table holds more than 20,000 clones, approximately 70% found once. Notes on this clone: The antigen is not known.

This TCR was recovered from a human donor who had a prior SARS-CoV-2 infection. The gene calls are TRBV15 and TRBJ1-1; unclear D gene. Sequencing was performed on CD4+ T cells from PBMCs cultured with SARS-CoV-2 spike peptides, taken before COVID-19 vaccination. CDR3 sequence: CATSRDLLADEAFF. The DNA of the CDR3 is TGTGCCACCAGCAGAGATTTATTGGCAGACGAAGCTTTCTTT.